This TCR beta chain was found in a study of persistence of HIV-infected CD4 T cells. Study background: Donors were ART-treated; their CMV- and Gag-responding CD4+ T cells were isolated. Suppressive ART had lasted a median of approximately eight years. Study results and limitations: Antigen-responding cells were enriched for degenerate expanded CDR3beta sequences.

V lost 5 bases and J 6 bases, leaving 17 bases between the germline ends. CDR3 size: 15 residues. The germline CDR1 and CDR2 sequences are SNHLY and FYNNEI. An overlapping HIV-1 Gag peptide pool stimulated these cells at 1 ug/peptide/mL. CD40L-negative CD69-negative CD45RO-high memory CD4+ T cells were sorted as populations depleted of antigen-responding cells. Anti-CD28/CD49d costimulation, CD40-blocking antibody and enfuvirtide were given to CD8-depleted PBMCs for about 19 hours. This was the immunoSEQ version 4 assay in survey mode. Clones were sequenced by immunoSEQ multiplex PCR, and TCRdb holds only the in-frame ones, with some missing. The sample contains over 60,000 clones, about 69% of which appear only once. In this sample, this clone turned up once. The antigen is not known.

The TCR originated in an adult man with HIV who was CMV-seropositive. The chain carries TRBV2 and TRBJ2-1; D could derive from TRBD1 or TRBD2 (6 bases each). Material: CD4+ T cells sorted from PBMCs after roughly 19-hour stimulation, obtained from a patient who received antiretroviral therapy. The chain's CDR3 is CASSQRGAGINEQFF. In DNA, the CDR3 is TGTGCCAGCAGTCAAAGGGGGGCGGGAATCAATGAGCAGTTCTTC.